This T cell receptor (beta chain) was profiled in a study of blood T cell repertoires in COVID-19. In the study's own analysis: Estimated nucleated cell counts came from reference gene primer amplification. TCRdb's table, derived via immunoSEQ multiplex PCR, lists solely in-frame clones and lacks some. V and J calls and clone size are copied from that table; D and trimming were computed from the DNA. Here the sample spans 80,000 to 100,000 clones, 75% to 85% being singletons. The sequence was collected from a woman aged 65 to 85 with acute or convalescent COVID-19. The sample comprised peripheral blood.

CDR3 sequence: CASSQPGTGDFYTF. CDR3 coding DNA: TGTGCCAGCAGTCAACCCGGGACAGGGGACTTCTACACCTTC. The chain couples TRBV6-2 or TRBV6-3 to TRBJ1-2; 10 bases are shared with TRBD1. The V gene end was trimmed by 5 bases and the J gene end by 10 bases; junction bases not matched to a gene: 10. Looked up from germline, CDR1 is MNHEY and CDR2 is SVGEGT. The CDR3 totals 14 residues.